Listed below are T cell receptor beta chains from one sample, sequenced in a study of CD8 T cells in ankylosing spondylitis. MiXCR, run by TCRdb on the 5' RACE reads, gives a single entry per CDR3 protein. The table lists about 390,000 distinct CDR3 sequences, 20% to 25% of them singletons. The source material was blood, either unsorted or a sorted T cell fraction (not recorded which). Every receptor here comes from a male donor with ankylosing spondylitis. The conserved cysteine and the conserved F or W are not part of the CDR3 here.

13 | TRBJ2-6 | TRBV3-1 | ASSQQGTGANVLT
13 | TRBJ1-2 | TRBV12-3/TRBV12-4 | ASSLGSGLGRGYT
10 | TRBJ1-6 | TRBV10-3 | AVGTDNSPLH
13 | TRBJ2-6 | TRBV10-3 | AISVGGAGANVLT
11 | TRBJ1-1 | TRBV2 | ASSVMMNTEAF
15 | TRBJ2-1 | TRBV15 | ATSSHQQAPFYNEQF
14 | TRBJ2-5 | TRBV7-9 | ASSPYTSGIQETQY
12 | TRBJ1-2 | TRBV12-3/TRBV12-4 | ASVGTGWGYGYT
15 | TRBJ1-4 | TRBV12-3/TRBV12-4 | TSSLALRAGHVEKLF
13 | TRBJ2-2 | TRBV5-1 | ASVPGGPFTGELF
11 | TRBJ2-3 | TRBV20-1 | SASRQSTDTQY
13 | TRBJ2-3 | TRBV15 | ATRAGTATTDTQY
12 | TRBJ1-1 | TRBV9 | ASSLRGGDTEAF
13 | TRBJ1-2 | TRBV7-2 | ASTRGGGEAYGYT
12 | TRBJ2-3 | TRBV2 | ASSVGLRTDTQY
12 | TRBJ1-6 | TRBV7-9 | ASSDWSPNSPLH